This T cell receptor beta chain is drawn from a study of Graves' ophthalmopathy and Graves' hyperthyroidism. The V gene's germline CDR1 is SEHNR and CDR2 FQNEAQ (reference sequence). V lost 4 bases and J lost 0; bases outside the gene matches: 1. CDR3 size: 15 residues. This clonotype was found many times. Pregnant or lactating patients and those with other autoimmune diseases or uncontrolled infections were excluded. Clinicians diagnosed using symptoms, serum thyroxine, TRAb, thyroid ultrasound and orbital computed tomography. RNA transcripts provided the template for amplifying TCR beta CDR3 regions. RT-PCR was first run with HTBI primers, then multiplex PCR in a second round. Each CDR3 protein is one row after TCRdb ran MiXCR on the multiplex PCR reads. Among about 1.1 million distinct CDR3 sequences, approximately 35% were seen once, and the ten largest hold 11%.

Sample: peripheral blood or thyroid tissue (not recorded which). The V and J genes are TRBV7-9 and TRBJ1-5, with 9 bases identical to TRBD1. The origin of this receptor is an adult man with Graves' hyperthyroidism. The CDR3 DNA follows: TGTGCCAGCAGCTCGACAGGGGGTAGCAATCAGCCCCAGCATTTT. It yields the protein CASSSTGGSNQPQHF.